Described below is a single TCR beta chain sequence and its context. TCR beta chains were sequenced at survey level with immunoSEQ. Repertoires were generated with immunoSEQ multiplex PCR, while TCRdb's copy carries only in-frame clones and drops some. The table has under 90,000 clones, about 93% seen once. The receptor's source is a man in his forties with rheumatoid arthritis. The sequenced sample was PBMCs.

The CDR3 nucleotides are TGCAGTGCTAGGGAATACGAGCAGTACTTC. This sequence encodes CSAREYEQYF. The chain couples TRBV20-1 to TRBJ2-7, with D unresolved. This CDR3 contains 10 residues. V was shortened by 3 bases and J by 4 bases, with 4 bases between the two germline ends. The V gene's germline CDR1 is DFQATT and CDR2 SNEGSKA (reference sequence).